This T cell receptor (beta chain) was observed in a study of tumor-infiltrating lymphocytes in primary liver carcinoma. Co-extraction of both nucleic acids (RNA and DNA) used about 19-33 mg of unsorted bulk tissue. There were five separate regions sampled from each tumor. Every single tumor sample held over 90% viable tumor cells. Per germline, CDR1 SGHAT and CDR2 FQNNGV. V gave up 10 bases and J gave up 12 bases, with 24 bases separating them. The CDR3 sequence is 13 residues long. The investigators made TCR beta cDNA from about 500 ng total RNA, using a constant-region primer. ARM-PCR was slightly modified, and three nested multiplex PCR rounds with it gave rise to the TCR beta libraries. In the first two PCR rounds, TRBV1-TRBV30 forward primers were paired with a C-beta reverse primer, and each round lasted approximately 9 cycles. A single record per CDR3 protein comes from TCRdb applying MiXCR to the multiplex PCR reads. The data hold some 21,000 distinct CDR3 sequences, with 60% to 80% observed a single time.

The sequenced material came from liver tumor tissue from sampling region 1. The subset: tumor region T1, superior pole. This chain joins TRBV11-2 and TRBJ1-2, with D perhaps matching TRBD1 (5 bases). This receptor was obtained from a woman in her 30s with primary liver carcinoma and hepatitis B virus infection. CDR3 amino acids: CAITQAGGGGHTF. The CDR3 DNA reads TGTGCCATCACTCAGGCTGGGGGTGGAGGCCACACCTTC.